The 12 T cell receptor beta chains reported below all come from one sample, sequenced in a study of early T cells in non-severe SARS-CoV-2 infection. TCRdb passed the 5' RACE reads through MiXCR, listing each CDR3 protein once. The sample comprises approximately 50,000 distinct CDR3 sequences, about 7.8% of which are singletons, and approximately 6.3% rests with the top ten. The specimen sequenced was whole blood. These receptors were collected from an adult who was a healthcare worker with PCR-confirmed SARS-CoV-2 infection or an uninfected control (not recorded which).

This clonotype was found a few times. The V and J genes are TRBV4-3 and TRBJ2-7; 8 nucleotides align to TRBD2. Trimming took 4 bases from V and 7 from J; bases not matched to a gene: 15. The CDR3 runs 16 residues. The germline V gene encodes CDR1 LGHNA and CDR2 YSLEER. The CDR3 bases are TGCGCCAGCAGCCTGAAACGCACCGGGACTAGTTCTGAGCAGTACTTC. Encoded protein: CASSLKRTGTSSEQYF.

This clonotype was recorded many times. The chain uses TRBV6-5 and TRBJ1-2; D is possibly TRBD1 (5 bases). This CDR3 region has 12 residues. Germline V gene data show CDR1 as MNHEY and CDR2 as SVGAGI. Trimming removed 6 bases at V and 7 bases at J, with 12 bases between. The CDR3 is CASRDTGAGYTF. The CDR3, as DNA: TGTGCCAGCAGAGACACAGGAGCTGGCTACACCTTC.

This clonotype was recorded many times. The J gene is TRBJ2-2, the V gene TRBV12-3 or TRBV12-4; possible D gene TRBD1, 5 bases. V shed 8 bases and J shed 3 bases, with 7 bases lying between them. The CDR3 loop spans 12 amino acids. CDR3 sequence reads: CASLRDTGELFF. Written as DNA, the CDR3 is TGTGCCAGCCTCAGGGACACCGGGGAGCTGTTTTTT.

Here the CDR3 reads CAFTQGARTEAFF. CDR3 DNA sequence: TGTGCCTTCACCCAGGGGGCGCGGACTGAAGCTTTCTTT. V gene TRBV30 combines with J gene TRBJ1-1; the match to TRBD1 covers 8 bases. CDR3 length equals 13 residues. Germline V lookup: CDR1 GTSNPN, CDR2 SVGIG (reference sequence). V lost 7 bases to trimming and J lost 5 bases; unmatched junction nucleotides: 9.

This clonotype came up many times. The chain joins TRBV28 to TRBJ1-2; the D is unclear. Between the trimmed V and J ends, which lost 5 bases and 7 bases, there was a span of 8 bases. In germline, CDR1 is MDHEN, CDR2 SYDVKM. This CDR3 is 11 amino acids long. CDR3 DNA sequence: TGTGCCAGCAGTCTTTCGGTTGGCTACACCTTC. Translating gives CASSLSVGYTF.

This clonotype was seen repeatedly, ten times or more. This chain links TRBV5-1 with TRBJ1-5; maybe TRBD1 (5 bases). The length of the CDR3 is 17 residues. CDR1 SGHRS and CDR2 YFSETQ come from the germline V gene. The germline V and J ends were trimmed by 0 bases and 3 bases, with 16 bases remaining between them. The DNA for the CDR3 is TGCGCCAGCAGCTTGGGGGTGGGTTCGACAGCCAATCAGCCCCAGCATTTT. Translated, it gives CASSLGVGSTANQPQHF.

CDR3 amino acids: CASRKLAGSSYEQYF. The CDR3 DNA reads as TGTGCCAGCAGGAAGCTAGCGGGGAGCTCCTACGAGCAGTACTTC. The rearrangement uses TRBV27 and TRBJ2-7, with 9 bases identical to TRBD2. Trimming cost V 6 bases and J 0 bases; bases outside gene matches: 6. The CDR3 covers 15 residues. Germline CDR1 and CDR2: MNHEY and SMNVEV (reference sequence).

This clonotype was seen ten or more times. The chain recombines TRBV29-1 with TRBJ2-4; no definite D call. The CDR3 is 14 residues long. V lost 4 bases and J lost 0, with 10 bases in between. Germline V gene data show CDR1 as SQVTM and CDR2 as ANQGSEA. CDR3 loop: CSVAGKLAKNIQYF. The CDR3 region has the DNA TGCAGCGTTGCAGGCAAACTAGCCAAAAACATTCAGTACTTC.

This clonotype was observed a few times. CDR3 protein: CASSSGTGIPSTDTQYF. In DNA form, the CDR3 reads TGTGCCAGCAGCTCCGGGACAGGGATCCCTAGCACAGATACGCAGTATTTT. The chain couples TRBV7-7 to TRBJ2-3; TRBD1 aligns across 9 bases. The CDR3 is 17 amino acids. J lost 0 bases, V lost 4 bases, and 8 bases had no gene match. Germline CDR1 is SSHAT and CDR2 is FNYEAQ (reference sequence).

This clonotype was seen a few times. This chain links TRBV7-2 with TRBJ2-2; 11 bases align to TRBD2. From germline, CDR1 is SGHTA and CDR2 FQGNSA. The CDR3 has 18 residues. J gave up 5 bases and V 1 base, and 9 bases lay outside the gene matches. The CDR3 DNA follows: TGTGCCAGCAGCTTAGTGGCTAGCGGGGGGCGTAGGACCGGGGAGCTGTTTTTT. It translates to CASSLVASGGRRTGELFF.

This clonotype was detected many times. CDR3 sequence: CASSSQGGNNQPQHF. The CDR3 nucleotides are TGTGCCAGCAGCTCCCAGGGGGGTAACAATCAGCCCCAGCATTTT. The genes are TRBV7-9 and TRBJ1-5; 7 bases agree with TRBD1. This CDR3 spans 15 amino acids. CDR1 SEHNR and CDR2 FQNEAQ come from the germline V gene (reference sequence). The J segment lost 3 bases and the V segment lost 4 bases, leaving 6 bases of the junction unmatched.

The sample holds many counts of this clonotype. The chain carries TRBV4-1 and TRBJ1-2; a possible D gene is TRBD1 (5 bases). Germline V gives CDR1 MGHRA, CDR2 YSYEKL. Trimming left V 1 base short and J 5 bases short, with 14 bases between. CDR3 length: 15 amino acids. CDR3 nucleotides: TGCGCCAGCAGCCAAGGAAGCAGGGCCGTTTATGGCTACACCTTC. Its translation: CASSQGSRAVYGYTF.